One sample yielded the 11 T cell receptor beta chains listed below, sequenced in a study of CD8+ T cells in alopecia areata. Extraction and reverse transcription of RNA yielded cDNA as the sequencing template. Libraries were prepared by immunoSEQ multiplex PCR; TCRdb keeps only in-frame clonotypes and omits some of them. The repertoire holds some 180,000 clones, with roughly three fifths as singletons. The specimen was CD8+ T cells sorted from blood. These receptors came from a human donor in good health.

The chain is built from TRBV5-6 and TRBJ1-2; possibly TRBD1 for D (5 bases). The length of the CDR3 is 15 residues. Germline CDR1 SGHDT, CDR2 YYEEEE. V lost 0 bases and J lost 3, with 12 bases in between. CDR3 loop: CASSLGGLTYYGYTF. The CDR3 DNA reads as TGTGCCAGCAGCTTGGGGGGCCTGACCTACTATGGCTACACCTTC. The variable domain in full, completed from reference TRBV5-6 and TRBJ1-2, reads DAGVTQSPTHLIKTRGQQVTLRCSPKSGHDTVSWYQQALGQGPQFIFQYYEEEERQRGNFPDRFSGHQFPNYSSELNVNALLLGDSALYLCASSLGGLTYYGYTFGSGTRLTVV.

J is TRBJ2-7 and V is TRBV6-5; no reliable D call. CDR1 is MNHEY and CDR2 is SVGAGI in the germline V gene. The germline V and J ends were trimmed by 5 bases and 1 base, with 3 bases remaining between them. The CDR3 spans 11 residues. CDR3 nucleotide sequence: TGTGCCAGCAGTGGATCCTACGAGCAGTACTTC. It yields the protein CASSGSYEQYF.

This chain uses TRBV28 with TRBJ1-1, with D uncertain. V was shortened by 5 bases and J by 5 bases, with 9 bases between the two germline ends. CDR1 and CDR2 (germline): MDHEN, SYDVKM. The CDR3 is made up of 12 amino acids. CDR3 nucleotide sequence: TGTGCCAGCAGTCTGGGTTCAACTGAAGCTTTCTTT. Its protein product is CASSLGSTEAFF.

The V gene is TRBV19, the J gene TRBJ1-1; no clear D gene. Germline loops: CDR1 LNHDA, CDR2 SQIVND (reference sequence). Trimming took off 6 bases at V and 1 base at J, with 0 bases between the two ends. CDR3 length: 10 residues. The CDR3 sequence: CASRNTEAFF. CDR3 nucleotide sequence: TGTGCCAGTAGGAACACTGAAGCTTTCTTT.

The chain recombines TRBV11-2 with TRBJ2-7; the match to TRBD1 covers 8 bases. The J segment lost 9 bases and the V segment lost 5 bases, leaving 15 bases of the junction unmatched. The CDR3 covers 15 residues. CDR1 is SGHAT, CDR2 FQNNGV, per germline. The CDR3 nucleotides read TGTGCCAGCAGCCCTAACTCCTTCAGGGGGCTGGTGCAGTACTTC. It codes for CASSPNSFRGLVQYF. The full variable domain, completed using reference TRBV11-2 and TRBJ2-7, is EAGVAQSPRYKIIEKRQSVAFWCNPISGHATLYWYQQILGQGPKLLIQFQNNGVVDDSQLPKDRFSAERLKGVDSTLKIQPAKLEDSAVYLCASSPNSFRGLVQYFGPGTRLTVT.

The J gene is TRBJ2-5, the V gene TRBV7-9; D is uncertain. Germline values: CDR1 SEHNR, CDR2 FQNEAQ (reference sequence). CDR3 length: 14 amino acids. V lost 6 bases and J lost 2, with 13 bases in between. The CDR3 loop reads CASSRPGPQETQYF. In DNA, the CDR3 is TGTGCCAGCAGTCGACCGGGCCCTCAAGAGACCCAGTACTTC.

V and J are TRBV15 and TRBJ1-5; D is uncertain. The CDR3 is 14 amino acids. V was shortened by 6 bases and J by 6 bases, with 15 bases between the two germline ends. The germline V gene has CDR1 LNHNV and CDR2 YYDKDF (reference sequence). The CDR3 coding sequence is TGTGCCACCAGGGCGAGGCTGGGAAGTCAGCCCCAGCATTTT. Translated: CATRARLGSQPQHF.

The rearrangement uses TRBV12-5 and TRBJ2-5; perhaps TRBD2 as D (7 bases). V shed 4 bases and J shed 5 bases, with 11 bases lying between them. Germline V gene data show CDR1 as LGHNT and CDR2 as FRNRAP. The CDR3 is made up of 13 amino acids. CDR3 sequence (DNA): TGTGCTAGTGGTTCCGGGGGGCCCGAGACCCAGTACTTC. Translating it yields CASGSGGPETQYF.

V and J are TRBV6-6 and TRBJ2-2; D possibly corresponds to TRBD1 (5 bases). CDR3 length equals 14 residues. Germline lookup yields CDR1 MNHNY and CDR2 SVGAGI (reference sequence). V dropped 0 bases and J dropped 5 bases, with 7 bases sitting between them. The CDR3, as DNA: TGTGCCAGCAGTTACTCCAGGGTTACCGGGGAGCTGTTTTTT. It translates to CASSYSRVTGELFF.

The chain employs TRBV4-1 and TRBJ1-4, with D tentatively TRBD1 (5 bases). Trimming shortened V by 4 bases and J by 8 bases, and 17 bases separated the two germline ends. From germline, CDR1 is MGHRA and CDR2 YSYEKL. This CDR3 region has 15 residues. Here the CDR3 reads CASSRGPGLKEKLFF. Written as DNA, the CDR3 is TGCGCCAGCAGCCGTGGTCCGGGACTCAAAGAAAAACTGTTTTTT.

V gene TRBV25-1 combines with J gene TRBJ1-5; D might be TRBD1 (5 bases). V lost 2 bases and J 7 bases, leaving 12 bases between the germline ends. The germline gives CDR1 MGHDK, CDR2 SYGVNS. There are 14 residues in the CDR3. CDR3 sequence (DNA): TGTGCCAGCAGTGAAACAGGAGGGAAGCAGCCCCAGCATTTT. Translation: CASSETGGKQPQHF. The variable domain in full, completed from reference TRBV25-1 and TRBJ1-5, reads EADIYQTPRYLVIGTGKKITLECSQTMGHDKMYWYQQDPGMELHLIHYSYGVNSTEKGDLSSESTVSRIRTEHFPLTLESARPSHTSQYLCASSETGGKQPQHFGDGTRLSIL.